These 20 T cell receptor beta chains came from one sample sequenced in a study of blood T cell repertoires in COVID-19. Produced via immunoSEQ multiplex PCR; TCRdb's table is partial and in-frame only. The table records about 14,000 clones, approximately 91% of them present only once. Material: peripheral blood. These receptor sequences come from a human donor in a cohort sampled during active COVID-19.

This chain uses TRBV11-3 with TRBJ2-3; maybe TRBD2 (6 bases). The CDR3 is 14 amino acids. Looked up from germline, CDR1 is SGHNT and CDR2 is YENEEA. With 5 bases removed from V and 1 base from J, the gap between germline ends came to 10 bases. DNA for the CDR3: TGTGCCAGCAGCCGAGCGGGCCGCACAGATACGCAGTATTTT. It codes for CASSRAGRTDTQYF.

This sequence joins TRBV29-1 and TRBJ2-5; the D gene is possibly TRBD1 (6 bases). Germline CDR1 and CDR2: SQVTM and ANQGSEA. The CDR3 has 14 residues. The V end was cut by 7 bases, the J end by 5 bases, with 20 bases between. This CDR3 is CSAGRLQGKETQYF. The CDR3 DNA reads as TGCAGCGCAGGCCGTCTCCAGGGGAAGGAGACCCAGTACTTC.

This chain connects TRBV7-9 to TRBJ2-1; 7 bases fit TRBD2. Germline V gene data show CDR1 as SEHNR and CDR2 as FQNEAQ (reference sequence). J gave up 2 bases and V 0 bases, and 7 bases lay outside the gene matches. The CDR3 totals 17 residues. The chain's CDR3 is CASSLALGGGPYNEQFF. The CDR3 DNA follows: TGTGCCAGCAGCTTAGCGTTGGGGGGAGGGCCCTACAATGAGCAGTTCTTC.

This chain uses TRBV6-1 with TRBJ2-1, with 10 bases identical to TRBD2. With V trimmed by 2 bases and J by 7 bases, 2 bases remained unmatched. Germline V gives CDR1 MNHNS, CDR2 SASEGT. The CDR3 extends over 14 amino acids. CDR3 coding DNA: TGTGCCAGCAGTGAAAGCGGGGGGGCAAATGAGCAGTTCTTC. It is translated as CASSESGGANEQFF.

This chain links TRBV18 with TRBJ2-5; 7 bases align to TRBD1. The CDR3 has 14 amino acids. With V trimmed by 0 bases and J by 5 bases, 3 bases remained unmatched. Germline V gene lookup returns CDR1 KGHSH and CDR2 LQKENI. DNA of the CDR3: TGTGCCAGCTCACCACCGACAGGGCGGGAGACCCAGTACTTC. This gives the protein CASSPPTGRETQYF.

J is TRBJ2-1 and V is TRBV7-9, with D unresolved. There are 12 residues in the CDR3. The germline gives CDR1 SEHNR, CDR2 FQNEAQ (reference sequence). The V end was cut by 2 bases, the J end by 8 bases, with 7 bases between. CDR3 DNA sequence: TGTGCCAGCAGCTTATCGAGAGATGAGCAGTTCTTC. Translating it yields CASSLSRDEQFF. Supplemented by reference TRBV7-9 and TRBJ2-1, the full variable domain reads DTGVSQNPRHKITKRGQNVTFRCDPISEHNRLYWYRQTLGQGPEFLTYFQNEAQLEKSRLLSDRFSAERPKGSFSTLEIQRTEQGDSAMYLCASSLSRDEQFFGPGTRLTVL.

This clone was counted a few times. This chain joins TRBV6-2 or TRBV6-3 and TRBJ2-7; D is unclear. The CDR3 sequence is 12 residues long. CDR1 is MNHEY and CDR2 is SVGEGT in the germline V gene. Deletions cut 6 bases from V and 3 bases from J, with 9 bases between. The CDR3 is CASSLELYEQYF. The CDR3 DNA reads TGTGCCAGCAGCCTAGAGCTCTACGAGCAGTACTTC.

The chain carries TRBV7-6 and TRBJ2-4, with D possibly TRBD1 on 6 matching bases. Germline V gives CDR1 SGHVS, CDR2 FNYEAQ. This CDR3 has 12 residues. Trimming stripped 8 bases from V and 4 bases from J, with 9 bases between. The CDR3 bases are TGTGCCAGCGGGGACACTAAAAACATTCAGTACTTC. Protein sequence: CASGDTKNIQYF.

The V call is TRBV4-3, the J call TRBJ1-1; D call uncertain. This CDR3 contains 13 residues. With 0 bases removed from V and 8 bases from J, the gap between germline ends came to 10 bases. Germline lookup yields CDR1 LGHNA and CDR2 YSLEER. The CDR3 nucleotides are TGCGCCAGCAGCCAAGACTCTAGGCACGAAGCTTTCTTT. Amino acids: CASSQDSRHEAFF.

The chain employs TRBV27 and TRBJ2-5; TRBD1 aligns across 11 bases. The CDR3 is 12 residues long. Germline V gives CDR1 MNHEY, CDR2 SMNVEV (reference sequence). V shed 9 bases and J 4 bases; nucleotides not matched to a gene: 1. The CDR3, as DNA: TGTGCCAGTGGACAGGGGGCAGAGACCCAGTACTTC. It encodes CASGQGAETQYF.

This chain joins TRBV7-2 and TRBJ1-1; TRBD1 aligns across 12 bases. V trimming: 5 bases; J trimming: 5 bases; junction bases outside the gene matches: 6. CDR1 is SGHTA and CDR2 is FQGNSA in the germline V gene. The CDR3 is 15 residues long. This CDR3 is CASSPGQGARTEAFF. CDR3 DNA sequence: TGTGCCAGCAGCCCGGGACAGGGGGCGCGAACTGAAGCTTTCTTT.

The chain uses TRBV19 and TRBJ1-2; TRBD1 might be the D (6 bases). The ends were cut back, 7 bases at V and 4 bases at J, with 13 bases in the middle. The CDR3 has 13 amino acids. CDR1 and CDR2 (germline): LNHDA, SQIVND (reference sequence). The CDR3: CASTMAGAYGYTF. In DNA, the CDR3 is TGTGCCAGTACCATGGCGGGGGCCTATGGCTACACCTTC.

CDR3 loop: CASSRQGNTEAFF. The CDR3 nucleotides are TGTGCCAGCAGCCGGCAGGGGAACACTGAAGCTTTCTTT. The chain couples TRBV7-2 to TRBJ1-1; tentatively, D is TRBD1 (5 bases). Trimming shortened V by 5 bases and J by 1 base, and 8 bases separated the two germline ends. The germline CDR1 and CDR2 sequences are SGHTA and FQGNSA. The CDR3 has 13 residues. Full variable domain (remainder filled in from reference TRBV7-2 and TRBJ1-1): GAGVSQSPSNKVTEKGKDVELRCDPISGHTALYWYRQSLGQGLEFLIYFQGNSAPDKSGLPSDRFSAERTGGSVSTLTIQRTQQEDSAVYLCASSRQGNTEAFFGQGTRLTVV.

The V and J genes are TRBV7-6 and TRBJ1-4, with a tentative D call TRBD1 (5 bases). The CDR3 length is 15 residues. Trimming took 5 bases from V and 8 from J, leaving 18 bases between them. Germline CDR1 is SGHVS and CDR2 is FNYEAQ. CDR3 sequence reads: CASSLYGGTREKLFF. The CDR3 nucleotides are TGTGCCAGCAGCCTCTACGGGGGAACACGGGAAAAACTGTTTTTT. The full variable domain, its missing parts supplied by reference TRBV7-6 and TRBJ1-4, is GAGVSQSPRYKVTKRGQDVALRCDPISGHVSLYWYRQALGQGPEFLTYFNYEAQQDKSGLPNDRFSAERPEGSISTLTIQRTEQRDSAMYRCASSLYGGTREKLFFGSGTQLSVL.

This chain connects TRBV7-2 to TRBJ2-7; 8 bases match TRBD2. V dropped 3 bases and J dropped 7; count of bases not matched to a gene: 11. This CDR3 is 15 amino acids long. Germline V gives CDR1 SGHTA, CDR2 FQGNSA. CDR3 coding DNA: TGTGCCAGCAGCTTTGCCGGCTCGGGGGGGCAAGAGCAGTACTTC. Its protein product is CASSFAGSGGQEQYF.

The rearrangement joins TRBV7-9 to TRBJ2-3, with D maybe TRBD2 (6 bases). The CDR3 consists of 14 residues. Trimming took off 4 bases at V and 1 base at J, with 9 bases between the two ends. CDR1 and CDR2 (germline): SEHNR, FQNEAQ (reference sequence). CDR3 in amino acids: CASSWREGTDTQYF. In DNA, the CDR3 is TGTGCCAGCAGCTGGCGGGAAGGCACAGATACGCAGTATTTT.

The chain joins TRBV19 to TRBJ1-2; TRBD1 matches 9 bases. V gave up 6 bases and J gave up 5 bases; unmatched junction bases: 4. Germline values: CDR1 LNHDA, CDR2 SQIVND (reference sequence). CDR3 length equals 13 residues. CDR3 in amino acids: CASSPTGGYGYTF. In nucleotides, the CDR3 is TGTGCCAGTAGCCCGACAGGGGGGTATGGCTACACCTTC.

The gene calls are TRBV5-6 and TRBJ2-3; D gene uncertain. This CDR3 comprises 13 residues. Between the trimmed V and J ends, which lost 0 bases and 5 bases, there was a span of 7 bases. Per the germline V gene, CDR1 is SGHDT and CDR2 is YYEEEE. The DNA of the CDR3 is TGTGCCAGCAGCTTGGATCGCGGAGATACGCAGTATTTT. Translated, it gives CASSLDRGDTQYF.

The chain uses TRBV19 and TRBJ2-7, with D possibly TRBD1 on 5 matching bases. V lost 5 bases to trimming and J lost 5 bases, with 13 bases between them. The CDR3 extends over 13 amino acids. CDR1 and CDR2 from the germline V gene are LNHDA and SQIVND (reference sequence). The CDR3 region has the DNA TGTGCCAGTAGTTCCCAGGGTGCCCACGAGCAGTACTTC. It yields the protein CASSSQGAHEQYF.

This chain links TRBV29-1 with TRBJ2-1, with D perhaps matching TRBD2 (5 bases). V was pared by 3 bases and J by 0 bases, with 9 bases between. Germline lookup yields CDR1 SQVTM and CDR2 ANQGSEA. This CDR3 spans 14 amino acids. The CDR3 DNA follows: TGCAGCGTTGACGCGGGTAGCTCCTACAATGAGCAGTTCTTC. This codes for CSVDAGSSYNEQFF.